The 32 T cell receptor beta chains in this list originate from one sample, sequenced in a study of blood T cells in healthy people across ages. With a J-beta primer mix and a sample-barcoded 5' primer, a second PCR ran 7 to 11 cycles. TCRdb used MiXCR to reprocess the 5' RACE reads, holding one entry per CDR3 protein. Among roughly 860,000 distinct CDR3 sequences, under 80% were seen once, and the ten largest hold 25% to 30%. The source material was blood. These receptors all stem from a man between 25 and 39 years old in good health.

This clonotype was seen a single time. This chain connects TRBV7-2 to TRBJ2-1, with 12 positions matching TRBD1. With V trimmed by 3 bases and J by 7 bases, 7 bases remained unmatched. The CDR3 is 16 residues long. Germline V gene sequence: CDR1 SGHTA, CDR2 FQGNSA. The CDR3 sequence is CASSLGQGAMGNEQFF. CDR3 DNA sequence: TGTGCCAGCAGCTTGGGACAGGGGGCGATGGGGAATGAGCAGTTCTTC. Looking up the rest from reference TRBV7-2 and TRBJ2-1 gives the full variable domain: GAGVSQSPSNKVTEKGKDVELRCDPISGHTALYWYRQSLGQGLEFLIYFQGNSAPDKSGLPSDRFSAERTGGSVSTLTIQRTQQEDSAVYLCASSLGQGAMGNEQFFGPGTRLTVL.

This clonotype has just a few counts. This rearrangement joins TRBV7-2 to TRBJ2-5, with TRBD2 matching over 7 bases. Losses at the gene ends were 5 bases for V and 4 bases for J; bases not matched to a gene: 10. Germline V gives CDR1 SGHTA, CDR2 FQGNSA. The CDR3 loop spans 15 amino acids. This chain's CDR3 is CASSPYIGGVETQYF. The CDR3 DNA reads as TGTGCCAGCAGCCCCTATATTGGGGGGGTAGAGACCCAGTACTTC.

The V call is TRBV7-6, the J call TRBJ2-1; a possible D gene is TRBD2 (6 bases). This CDR3 is built from 14 residues. Trimming left V 5 bases short and J 7 bases short, with 15 bases between. The germline V gene has CDR1 SGHVS and CDR2 FNYEAQ. CDR3 DNA sequence: TGTGCCAGCAGCGCTAGCGTCGGCACGAATGAGCAGTTCTTC. Amino acid sequence: CASSASVGTNEQFF.

V gene TRBV4-1 combines with J gene TRBJ1-2, with a tentative D call TRBD1 (5 bases). The CDR3 is 15 amino acids. Germline V gene data show CDR1 as MGHRA and CDR2 as YSYEKL. V gave up 3 bases and J gave up 1 base, with 12 bases separating them. CDR3 coding DNA: TGCGCCAGCAGCCAGATCAGACAGAATAACTATGGCTACACCTTC. As protein: CASSQIRQNNYGYTF.

The chain joins TRBV12-3 or TRBV12-4 to TRBJ2-4; 9 bases align to TRBD1. The CDR3 has 13 residues. With 7 bases clipped from V and 6 bases from J, the junction kept 4 bases outside the gene matches. The chain's CDR3 is CASKQGARNIQYF. In nucleotides, the CDR3 is TGTGCCAGCAAACAGGGGGCGCGAAACATTCAGTACTTC.

This chain uses TRBV12-3 or TRBV12-4 with TRBJ2-7; 8 bases are shared with TRBD1. The junction had 15 bases not matched to a gene; V was cut back by 5 bases and J by 6 bases. The CDR3 contains 16 residues. The CDR3 DNA follows: TGTGCCAGCAGTGTGCCCCCGGGGACAGGTATCTTCGAGCAGTACTTC. Its translation: CASSVPPGTGIFEQYF.

V and J are TRBV5-1 and TRBJ1-1; 10 positions agree with TRBD1. Germline values: CDR1 SGHRS, CDR2 YFSETQ. The CDR3 has 15 residues. The junction had 5 bases not matched to a gene; V was cut back by 3 bases and J by 3 bases. The CDR3 DNA reads as TGCGCCAGCAGCTCGGAGGGGACAGGGGACACTGAAGCTTTCTTT. Protein sequence: CASSSEGTGDTEAFF.

This clonotype appeared a few times. The chain links TRBV29-1 to TRBJ1-1; 7 bases agree with TRBD1. The V gene end was trimmed by 6 bases and the J gene end by 1 base; junction bases not matched to a gene: 8. From germline, CDR1 is SQVTM and CDR2 ANQGSEA. This CDR3 is built from 14 residues. The CDR3 region has the DNA TGCAGCGTCGGACCGACAGGGTGGAACACTGAAGCTTTCTTT. Amino acid sequence: CSVGPTGWNTEAFF.

V gene TRBV20-1 combines with J gene TRBJ2-2, with D unresolved. This CDR3 is 13 amino acids long. V was cut by 3 bases and J by 1 base, with 6 bases left in between. Germline CDR1 DFQATT, CDR2 SNEGSKA (reference sequence). CDR3 region: CSASDGNTGELFF. In DNA, the CDR3 is TGCAGTGCTAGTGATGGGAACACCGGGGAGCTGTTTTTT.

The CDR3 protein is CASSHGIRDGDYNEQFF. Written as DNA, the CDR3 is TGCGCCAGCAGCCATGGAATCCGGGACGGAGACTACAATGAGCAGTTCTTC. The chain recombines TRBV4-3 with TRBJ2-1, with D perhaps matching TRBD1 or TRBD2 (5 bases each). CDR3 length: 17 amino acids. Germline CDR1 and CDR2: LGHNA and YSLEER. Between the trimmed V and J ends, which lost 3 bases and 3 bases, there was a span of 18 bases.

V usage is TRBV2 and J usage is TRBJ2-1; 11 nucleotides match TRBD2. Germline assignment: CDR1 SNHLY and CDR2 FYNNEI. The V and J ends lost 4 bases and 7 bases, in that order; junction bases with no gene match: 9. The CDR3 extends over 16 amino acids. The CDR3 spells CASSVSSGGTLNEQFF. CDR3 bases: TGTGCCAGCAGTGTATCTAGCGGGGGGACACTAAATGAGCAGTTCTTC.

This clonotype occurred a few times. The genes are TRBV29-1 and TRBJ2-6, with D hard to call. Germline V gene lookup returns CDR1 SQVTM and CDR2 ANQGSEA. This CDR3 comprises 14 residues. Trimming shortened V by 4 bases and J by 7 bases, and 14 bases separated the two germline ends. The CDR3 region has the DNA TGCAGCGTTGTGCTCCCCCAGTACGCCAACGTCCTGACTTTC. Protein sequence: CSVVLPQYANVLTF.

The chain has TRBV28 and TRBJ1-5, with D unresolved. V lost 4 bases to trimming and J lost 0 bases, with 10 bases between them. From germline, CDR1 is MDHEN and CDR2 SYDVKM. The CDR3 length is 15 residues. The CDR3 protein is CASSSPTNSNQPQHF. The DNA for the CDR3 is TGTGCCAGCAGTTCCCCCACAAATAGCAATCAGCCCCAGCATTTT.

The chain employs TRBV12-3 or TRBV12-4 and TRBJ2-3, with a possible D match to TRBD2 (6 bases). V dropped 6 bases and J dropped 0 bases, with 13 bases sitting between them. CDR3 length equals 15 residues. The CDR3 DNA reads as TGTGCCAGCAGCCCGGGACTGGAAAGCACAGATACGCAGTATTTT. This gives the protein CASSPGLESTDTQYF.

This chain joins TRBV5-1 and TRBJ1-6; D possibly corresponds to TRBD1 (5 bases). The CDR3 runs 15 residues. The ends were cut back, 0 bases at V and 7 bases at J, with 11 bases in the middle. Germline loops: CDR1 SGHRS, CDR2 YFSETQ. The CDR3 DNA is TGCGCCAGCAGCTTGGACCAGGGAGCCAATTCACCCCTCCACTTT. Translated, it gives CASSLDQGANSPLHF.

The chain is built from TRBV6-5 and TRBJ2-4; D could derive from TRBD1 or TRBD2 (5 bases each). Judging by the DNA end, TRBJ2-5 fits better; the J call may be wrong. In germline, CDR1 is MNHEY, CDR2 SVGAGI. The CDR3 contains 13 residues. CDR3 in DNA: TGTGCCAGCAGTCACGAGAGGGGAGAGACCCAGTACTTC. Amino acids: CASSHERGETQYF.

The chain couples TRBV6-5 to TRBJ2-3; 8 bases match TRBD2. This CDR3 has 15 residues. Germline V lookup: CDR1 MNHEY, CDR2 SVGAGI. J was trimmed by 7 bases and V by 11 bases; bases with no gene match: 17. As DNA, the CDR3 is TGTGCCTGTTCGCGGGGGGAACGCACGTCGAATACGCAGTATTTT. This encodes CACSRGERTSNTQYF.

The J gene is TRBJ1-4, the V gene TRBV20-1; TRBD1 matches 7 bases. V trimming: 6 bases; J trimming: 1 base; junction bases outside the gene matches: 5. The CDR3 is made up of 14 amino acids. The germline CDR1 and CDR2 sequences are DFQATT and SNEGSKA (reference sequence). CDR3 in amino acids: CSAHRTGTNEKLFF. As DNA, the CDR3 is TGCAGTGCACACCGGACAGGAACTAATGAAAAACTGTTTTTT.

The sample holds many counts of this clonotype. The chain combines TRBV7-2 with TRBJ1-4, with TRBD1 matching 8 bases. Trimming took 3 bases from V and 6 from J; bases not matched to a gene: 6. This CDR3 contains 15 residues. CDR1 and CDR2 from the germline V gene are SGHTA and FQGNSA. CDR3 residues: CASSFSQGAYEKLFF. DNA for the CDR3: TGTGCCAGCAGCTTTAGCCAGGGGGCTTATGAAAAACTGTTTTTT.

This clonotype was detected once. V is TRBV28 and J is TRBJ2-5, with TRBD1 identical over 9 bases. Trimming removed 4 bases from V and 5 bases from J; junction bases left unmatched: 8. Germline CDR1 and CDR2: MDHEN and SYDVKM. The CDR3 has 15 residues. The CDR3 here is CASSWGQGLVETQYF. In nucleotides, the CDR3 is TGTGCCAGCAGTTGGGGACAGGGACTTGTTGAGACCCAGTACTTC.

The genes are TRBV21-1 and TRBJ2-1; the table assigns TRBD1, which was not confirmed against the DNA. TRBV21-1 is a listed pseudogene. The CDR3 runs to 14 residues. In nucleotides, the CDR3 is TGTGCCAGCAGCAAGGGCAGGGGAGGCAATGAGCAGTTCTTC. As protein: CASSKGRGGNEQFF.

The chain has TRBV7-9 and TRBJ1-1; 9 nucleotides align to TRBD1. V was pared by 6 bases and J by 1 base, with 9 bases of the junction left unmatched. The CDR3 runs to 16 residues. Germline V gene sequence: CDR1 SEHNR, CDR2 FQNEAQ (reference sequence). This CDR3 is CASRYSADRGNTEAFF. Written as DNA, the CDR3 is TGTGCCAGCAGATATAGCGCGGACAGGGGGAACACTGAAGCTTTCTTT.

V and J are TRBV20-1 and TRBJ2-4; 11 nucleotides match TRBD2. The J call may not be correct, given that the DNA end is closer to TRBJ2-5. Germline V lookup: CDR1 DFQATT, CDR2 SNEGSKA (reference sequence). This CDR3 comprises 14 residues. DNA of the CDR3: TGCAGTGCCCGACTAGCGGGGTCAGAAGAGACCCAGTACTTC. Its translation is CSARLAGSEETQYF.

In its sample, this clonotype was seen a few times. The chain uses TRBV4-1 and TRBJ1-6; 7 bases map to TRBD1. The CDR3 contains 16 residues. The germline gives CDR1 MGHRA, CDR2 YSYEKL. V trimming: 5 bases; J trimming: 8 bases; junction bases outside the gene matches: 12. The CDR3 protein is CASSSGTAEGYSPLHF. The DNA for the CDR3 is TGCGCCAGCAGCTCCGGGACAGCCGAAGGATATTCACCCCTCCACTTT.

This rearrangement joins TRBV9 to TRBJ1-2, with TRBD1 as a possible D gene (5 bases). Germline loops: CDR1 SGDLS, CDR2 YYNGEE. This CDR3 is built from 14 residues. V was pared by 2 bases and J by 7 bases, with 15 bases between. CDR3: CASSVQGVDCGYTF. The CDR3, as DNA: TGTGCCAGCAGCGTTCAAGGGGTCGACTGTGGCTACACCTTC.

This clonotype was counted only a few times. The rearrangement joins TRBV10-3 to TRBJ2-1, with 11 bases lining up with TRBD2. The CDR3 runs to 15 residues. Trimming at V came to 6 bases and at J to 8 bases, leaving 9 bases not matched to a gene. The germline gives CDR1 ENHRY, CDR2 SYGVKD. The CDR3 sequence: CAIRSTSGGSHEQFF. CDR3 DNA sequence: TGTGCCATCAGATCAACTAGCGGGGGATCCCATGAGCAGTTCTTC.

This clonotype was found a few times. The V and J genes are TRBV9 and TRBJ2-7, with 10 bases lining up with TRBD1. Germline values: CDR1 SGDLS, CDR2 YYNGEE. V trimming: 4 bases; J trimming: 2 bases; junction bases outside the gene matches: 9. The CDR3 loop spans 16 amino acids. This CDR3 reads CASSRGLGTGAYEQYF. The CDR3 nucleotides are TGTGCCAGCAGCCGGGGTTTGGGGACAGGGGCCTACGAGCAGTACTTC.

The chain joins TRBV28 to TRBJ2-3; D possibly corresponds to TRBD2 (5 bases). CDR3 length equals 13 residues. Trimming shortened V by 4 bases and J by 5 bases, and 10 bases separated the two germline ends. Germline V CDR1 and CDR2: MDHEN, SYDVKM. CDR3 protein: CASSYRAGDTQYF. CDR3 DNA: TGTGCCAGCAGTTACCGTGCGGGAGATACGCAGTATTTT.

This chain links TRBV11-1 with TRBJ2-1, with TRBD2 matching over 10 bases. The CDR3 has 18 amino acids. Germline V lookup: CDR1 SGHAT, CDR2 FQDESV (reference sequence). V was pared by 5 bases and J by 5 bases, with 15 bases of the junction left unmatched. CDR3 protein: CASSPGGSGGRSHNEQFF. The DNA of the CDR3 is TGTGCCAGCAGCCCTGGGGGTAGCGGGGGGCGGTCCCACAATGAGCAGTTCTTC.

The chain uses TRBV5-1 and TRBJ2-1; D might be TRBD1 (6 bases). Germline CDR1 is SGHRS and CDR2 is YFSETQ. The germline V and J ends were trimmed by 6 bases and 9 bases, with 10 bases remaining between them. The CDR3 runs to 11 residues. CDR3 coding DNA: TGCGCCAGCATGGGGGCTGGTGAGCAGTTCTTC. It is translated as CASMGAGEQFF.

The V and J genes are TRBV2 and TRBJ1-2; D ambiguous. Trimming pared 3 bases from V and 8 bases from J, leaving 7 bases between. The CDR3 extends over 11 amino acids. In germline, CDR1 is SNHLY, CDR2 FYNNEI. The CDR3 nucleotides read TGTGCCAGCAGTGATATAGGCGGCTACACCTTC. Its protein is CASSDIGGYTF.

This chain joins TRBV11-2 and TRBJ2-4; D is unclear. TRBJ2-7 matches the DNA end more closely, so the J call is doubtful. Germline loops: CDR1 SGHAT, CDR2 FQNNGV. The CDR3 covers 12 residues. The CDR3 protein is CASSSGQHEQYF. In DNA form, the CDR3 reads TGTGCCAGCAGCTCGGGCCAGCACGAGCAGTACTTC.